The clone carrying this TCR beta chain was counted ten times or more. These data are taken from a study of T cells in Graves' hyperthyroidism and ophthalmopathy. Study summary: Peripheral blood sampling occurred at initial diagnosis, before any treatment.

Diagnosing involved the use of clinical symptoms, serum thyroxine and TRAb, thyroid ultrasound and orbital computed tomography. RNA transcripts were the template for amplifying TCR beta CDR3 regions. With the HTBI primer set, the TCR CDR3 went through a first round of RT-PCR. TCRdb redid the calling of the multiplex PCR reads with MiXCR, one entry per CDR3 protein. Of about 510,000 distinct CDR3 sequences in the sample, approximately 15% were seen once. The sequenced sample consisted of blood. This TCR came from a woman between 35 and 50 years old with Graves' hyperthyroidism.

The CDR3 loop is CASNSGTGDYGYTF. The CDR3 DNA sequence: TGTGCCAGCAACAGCGGGACAGGGGATTATGGCTACACCTTC. This chain links TRBV2 with TRBJ1-2; 10 bases are a match to TRBD1. V shed 7 bases, J shed 5 bases, and the junction held 7 bases outside the gene matches. The CDR3 covers 14 residues. CDR1 is SNHLY, CDR2 FYNNEI, per germline.